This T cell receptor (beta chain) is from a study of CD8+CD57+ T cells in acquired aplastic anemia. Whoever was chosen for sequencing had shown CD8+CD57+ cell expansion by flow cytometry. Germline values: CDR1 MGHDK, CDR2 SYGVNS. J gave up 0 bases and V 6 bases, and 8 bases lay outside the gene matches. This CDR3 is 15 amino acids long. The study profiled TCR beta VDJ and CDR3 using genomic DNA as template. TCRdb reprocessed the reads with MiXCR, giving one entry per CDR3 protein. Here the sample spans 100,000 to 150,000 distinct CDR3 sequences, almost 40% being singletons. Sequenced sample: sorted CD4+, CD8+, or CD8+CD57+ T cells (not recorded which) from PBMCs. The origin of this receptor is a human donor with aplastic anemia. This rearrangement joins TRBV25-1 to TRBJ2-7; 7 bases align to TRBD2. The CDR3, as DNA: TGTGCCAGCAGCCGTCCCGGGACTACCTCCTACGAGCAGTACTTC. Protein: CASSRPGTTSYEQYF.